This TCR beta chain came from a study of blood T cells in healthy people across ages. Study results and caveats: Greater diversity and more naive CD4+ cells were seen in long-lived donors than in aged donors. Older individuals had lower TCR beta diversity per million T cells (the decline was roughly linear).

This clonotype has a handful of counts. Its antigen is as yet unknown. Through a sample-barcoded 5' primer and a J-beta primer mix, a second PCR was run for roughly 6 to 12 cycles. TCRdb independently ran MiXCR on the 5' RACE reads; one entry per CDR3 protein. Among 780,000 or so distinct CDR3 sequences, more than 50% were seen once, and the ten largest hold roughly 26%. Every donor contributed 8 to 10 milliliters of peripheral blood by blood draw. The germline gives CDR1 MDHEN, CDR2 SYDVKM. This CDR3 region has 12 residues. V was pared by 3 bases and J by 8 bases, with 10 bases between. This receptor was obtained from a man aged 35 to 55 in good health. The specimen was blood. J is TRBJ1-2 and V is TRBV28; D perhaps matches TRBD1 (6 bases). The DNA for the CDR3 is TGTGCCAGCAGTTTTAGGGGGTACGGCTACACCTTC. Amino acid sequence: CASSFRGYGYTF.